These 22 T cell receptor beta chains came from one sample sequenced in a study of blood T cell repertoires in COVID-19 (dated by TCRdb to the early 2020s). The method behind the library was the immunoSEQ multiplex PCR assay. Here the immuneACCESS table is served through TCRdb, limited to in-frame sequences with V and J called. Missing clones are a known gap in these copies; in checked studies unresolved V genes cover under half, and the rest lacks a known reason. For this sample the table gives about 190,000 clones, of which about 81% were detected only once. The ten top clones hold 3% to 3.5% of the sample. Input material: PBMCs or T cells enriched from blood (not recorded which). Every receptor here comes from a woman in her twenties or thirties who had recovered from COVID-19.

The CDR3 DNA sequence: TGTGCCATCAGTGACTCCGGCGGGGGGTTTGATGAGCAGTTCTTC. Its protein is CAISDSGGGFDEQFF. The chain links TRBV10-3 to TRBJ2-1; TRBD2 matches 8 bases. With 3 bases clipped from V and 8 bases from J, the junction kept 9 bases outside the gene matches. Germline V gives CDR1 ENHRY, CDR2 SYGVKD. The CDR3 has 15 residues.

The table lists this clone with a count of one. This sequence joins TRBV7-8 and TRBJ2-1, with D possibly matching TRBD1 (5 bases). Germline assignment: CDR1 SGHVS and CDR2 FQNEAQ. V gave up 3 bases and J gave up 5 bases, with 8 bases separating them. The CDR3 has 13 amino acids. The CDR3 sequence: CASSLGRHNEQFF. The CDR3 DNA reads as TGTGCCAGCAGCTTGGGGCGCCACAATGAGCAGTTCTTC.

V is TRBV6-2 or TRBV6-3 and J is TRBJ2-1, with D tentatively TRBD1 (6 bases). V lost 3 bases, J lost 3 bases, and 9 bases lay in between. The V gene's germline CDR1 is MNHEY and CDR2 SVGEGT. The length of the CDR3 is 14 residues. CDR3 sequence: CASSYQGIYNEQFF. The CDR3 DNA sequence: TGTGCCAGCAGTTATCAGGGGATCTACAATGAGCAGTTCTTC.

The chain uses TRBV15 and TRBJ2-1; 8 positions agree with TRBD2. Germline loops: CDR1 LNHNV, CDR2 YYDKDF (reference sequence). The CDR3 is 14 amino acids. J gave up 8 bases and V 8 bases, and 11 bases lay outside the gene matches. CDR3 in amino acids: CATSPGGAIDEQFF. For the CDR3, the DNA is TGTGCCACCTCACCCGGGGGGGCCATCGATGAGCAGTTCTTC.

CDR3: CATSDPGGGNQPQHF. CDR3 DNA sequence: TGTGCCACCAGTGATCCAGGGGGCGGGAATCAGCCCCAGCATTTT. The chain uses TRBV24-1 and TRBJ1-5; 8 nucleotides align to TRBD1. The V gene's germline CDR1 is KGHDR and CDR2 SFDVKD. The CDR3 spans 15 residues. Losses at the gene ends were 3 bases for V and 4 bases for J; bases not matched to a gene: 4.

The J gene is TRBJ2-2, the V gene TRBV5-1; D is perhaps TRBD1 (5 bases). Germline CDR1 reads SGHRS; CDR2 reads YFSETQ. V was clipped by 0 bases and J by 0 bases, with 9 bases between them. The CDR3 spans 16 residues. This CDR3 is CASSLEGYPNTGELFF. The CDR3 DNA sequence: TGCGCCAGCAGCTTGGAGGGGTACCCGAACACCGGGGAGCTGTTTTTT. Based on the CDR3 plus reference TRBV5-1 and TRBJ2-2, the full variable domain is KAGVTQTPRYLIKTRGQQVTLSCSPISGHRSVSWYQQTPGQGLQFLFEYFSETQRNKGNFPGRFSGRQFSNSRSEMNVSTLELGDSALYLCASSLEGYPNTGELFFGEGSRLTVL.

The gene calls are TRBV28 and TRBJ1-2; D is possibly TRBD1 (5 bases). From germline, CDR1 is MDHEN and CDR2 SYDVKM. V lost 6 bases and J 2 bases, leaving 10 bases between the germline ends. This CDR3 is 13 amino acids long. DNA of the CDR3: TGTGCCAGCAGCCTACAGGTGAACTATGGCTACACCTTC. It is translated as CASSLQVNYGYTF.

This clone appeared a few times. The V call is TRBV9, the J call TRBJ2-3; 16 nucleotides align to TRBD2. Per germline, CDR1 SGDLS and CDR2 YYNGEE. This CDR3 comprises 18 residues. The ends lost 3 bases at V and 2 bases at J; junction bases unmatched: 6. The CDR3 DNA reads as TGTGCCAGCAGCGAGGGACTAGCGGGAGGGCCTATCACAGATACGCAGTATTTT. Translation: CASSEGLAGGPITDTQYF.

The CDR3 loop reads CASSQGGNTEAFF. The CDR3 nucleotides read TGCGCCAGCAGCCAAGGCGGGAACACTGAAGCTTTCTTT. The rearrangement joins TRBV4-1 to TRBJ1-1; D unclear. Germline loops: CDR1 MGHRA, CDR2 YSYEKL. The CDR3 covers 13 residues. Trimming cost V 1 base and J 1 base, with 4 bases left between them.

This chain joins TRBV9 and TRBJ2-7; 7 nucleotides match TRBD2. Germline assignment: CDR1 SGDLS and CDR2 YYNGEE. The CDR3 is made up of 15 amino acids. V was clipped by 0 bases and J by 3 bases; unmatched bases: 6. The CDR3 DNA sequence: TGTGCCAGCAGCGTAGATGGTGGGAGGGGCTACGAGCAGTACTTC. This encodes CASSVDGGRGYEQYF.

This chain links TRBV11-3 with TRBJ2-1; 10 bases align to TRBD2. The junction had 11 bases not matched to a gene; V was cut back by 5 bases and J by 7 bases. CDR3 length equals 16 residues. CDR1 is SGHNT and CDR2 is YENEEA in the germline V gene. The CDR3, as DNA: TGTGCCAGCAGCGAGAGGGCAGCGGGAGGGGGGAATGAGCAGTTCTTC. Protein product: CASSERAAGGGNEQFF.

The V and J genes are TRBV7-3 and TRBJ2-1; 11 bases map to TRBD2. The V segment lost 1 base and the J segment 4 bases; nucleotides outside the gene matches: 6. CDR3 size: 17 residues. The germline V gene encodes CDR1 SGHTA and CDR2 FQGTGA. CDR3 protein: CASSLNPGTSGYNEQFF. In nucleotides, the CDR3 is TGTGCCAGCAGCTTAAACCCCGGGACTAGCGGTTACAATGAGCAGTTCTTC.

V and J are TRBV5-1 and TRBJ1-2; TRBD1 aligns across 7 bases. The CDR3 runs 13 residues. Trimming at V came to 4 bases and at J to 7 bases, leaving 7 bases not matched to a gene. The germline CDR1 and CDR2 sequences are SGHRS and YFSETQ. The CDR3 nucleotides are TGCGCCAGCAGCCGATCGACAGGGACTGGCTACACCTTC. It translates to CASSRSTGTGYTF.

V is TRBV30 and J is TRBJ2-3, with 11 bases fitting TRBD2. The CDR3 is 15 residues long. Germline loops: CDR1 GTSNPN, CDR2 SVGIG (reference sequence). V shed 1 base, J shed 4 bases, and the junction held 4 bases outside the gene matches. The CDR3 sequence is CAWSEGLADSDTQYF. The DNA for the CDR3 is TGTGCCTGGAGTGAGGGACTAGCGGATTCAGATACGCAGTATTTT.

This rearrangement joins TRBV5-6 to TRBJ2-7; 12 bases map to TRBD1. This CDR3 has 14 residues. CDR1 is SGHDT and CDR2 is YYEEEE in the germline V gene. Trimming removed 4 bases from V and 7 bases from J; junction bases left unmatched: 6. This CDR3 reads CASSLGQGAREQYV. The CDR3 region has the DNA TGTGCCAGCAGCCTGGGACAGGGGGCAAGAGAGCAGTACGTC.

The chain carries TRBV5-1 and TRBJ1-6, with TRBD1 matching 7 bases. Trimming took 4 bases from V and 6 from J; bases not matched to a gene: 10. The CDR3 covers 16 residues. CDR1 SGHRS and CDR2 YFSETQ come from the germline V gene. DNA for the CDR3: TGCGCCAGCAGCCCGTACCAGGGGGACAGTAATTCACCCCTCCACTTT. Translating gives CASSPYQGDSNSPLHF. The variable domain in full, with the rest retrieved from reference TRBV5-1 and TRBJ1-6, is KAGVTQTPRYLIKTRGQQVTLSCSPISGHRSVSWYQQTPGQGLQFLFEYFSETQRNKGNFPGRFSGRQFSNSRSEMNVSTLELGDSALYLCASSPYQGDSNSPLHFGNGTRLTVT.

V is TRBV5-8 and J is TRBJ1-2; D is perhaps TRBD1 (6 bases). Germline lookup yields CDR1 SGHTS and CDR2 YDEGEE. The CDR3 consists of 13 residues. V was cut by 4 bases and J by 6 bases, with 13 bases left in between. CDR3 protein: CASSREGGNGYTF. The CDR3 DNA reads TGTGCCAGCAGCCGGGAGGGGGGGAATGGCTACACCTTC.

The chain has TRBV3-1 (or the pseudogene TRBV3-2) and TRBJ1-2, with TRBD1 identical over 11 bases. Trimming took 4 bases from V and 5 from J; bases not matched to a gene: 9. Germline CDR1 LGHDT, CDR2 YNNKEL (reference sequence). The length of the CDR3 is 16 residues. This chain's CDR3 is CASSLGTGGVWYGYTF. CDR3 coding DNA: TGTGCCAGCAGCCTGGGGACAGGGGGGGTATGGTATGGCTACACCTTC.

The chain employs TRBV19 and TRBJ2-3; 8 bases are shared with TRBD2. Germline V gene sequence: CDR1 LNHDA, CDR2 SQIVND (reference sequence). The ends lost 6 bases at V and 6 bases at J; junction bases unmatched: 11. The CDR3 extends over 15 amino acids. CDR3 amino acids: CASRAAGGRGDTQYF. Written as DNA, the CDR3 is TGTGCCAGTAGAGCGGCGGGAGGTCGAGGGGATACGCAGTATTTT.

This rearrangement joins TRBV30 to TRBJ2-3; TRBD2 matches at 10 bases. Trimming removed 8 bases from V and 4 bases from J; junction bases left unmatched: 12. Germline V gene sequence: CDR1 GTSNPN, CDR2 SVGIG (reference sequence). The CDR3 extends over 15 amino acids. The DNA of the CDR3 is TGTGCCCGACGACTTAGCGGGAGGTTCGCAGATACGCAGTATTTT. It encodes CARRLSGRFADTQYF.

There are a few counts of this clone. The genes are TRBV5-1 and TRBJ2-5, with TRBD2 as a possible D gene (6 bases). This CDR3 contains 15 residues. Between the trimmed V and J ends, which lost 1 base and 4 bases, there was a span of 14 bases. The germline CDR1 and CDR2 sequences are SGHRS and YFSETQ. CDR3 sequence: CASSLWRESRETQYF. The CDR3 nucleotides are TGCGCCAGCAGCTTGTGGAGGGAGTCCAGAGAGACCCAGTACTTC.

This chain joins TRBV6-5 and TRBJ1-2, with 9 bases lining up with TRBD1. CDR1 MNHEY and CDR2 SVGAGI come from the germline V gene. The CDR3 runs to 15 residues. V was pared by 6 bases and J by 1 base, with 6 bases of the junction left unmatched. The CDR3 sequence is CASRATGGHNYGYTF. In nucleotides, the CDR3 is TGTGCCAGCAGGGCGACAGGGGGGCATAACTATGGCTACACCTTC.